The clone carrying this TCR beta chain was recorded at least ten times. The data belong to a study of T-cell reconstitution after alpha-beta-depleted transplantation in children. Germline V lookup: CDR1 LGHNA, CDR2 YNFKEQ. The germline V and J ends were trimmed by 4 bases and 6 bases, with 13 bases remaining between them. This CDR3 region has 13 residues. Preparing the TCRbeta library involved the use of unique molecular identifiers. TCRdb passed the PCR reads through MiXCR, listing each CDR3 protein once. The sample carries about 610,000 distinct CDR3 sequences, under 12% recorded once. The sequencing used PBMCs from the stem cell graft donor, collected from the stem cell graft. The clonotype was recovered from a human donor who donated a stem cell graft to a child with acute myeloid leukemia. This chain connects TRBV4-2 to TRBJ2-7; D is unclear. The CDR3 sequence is CASSRAVEGEQYF. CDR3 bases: TGTGCCAGCAGCCGGGCGGTGGAAGGCGAGCAGTACTTC.